The 2 T cell receptor beta chains below all came from one sample that was sequenced in a study of blood T cell repertoires in COVID-19. Assay used: immunoSEQ multiplex PCR; TCRdb lists only in-frame clones, some missing. The sample holds around 300,000 clones, around 90% seen once. The sample comprised peripheral blood. The receptors derive from a man aged 50-59 years with acute or convalescent COVID-19.

The chain recombines TRBV27 with TRBJ1-2; D is undetermined. The CDR3 length is 14 residues. Germline CDR1 is MNHEY and CDR2 is SMNVEV (reference sequence). V dropped 8 bases and J dropped 0 bases, with 13 bases sitting between them. In DNA, the CDR3 is TGTGCCAGCGGCCCCGGGTCAGCTAACTATGGCTACACCTTC. Translating gives CASGPGSANYGYTF.

This chain connects TRBV7-3 to TRBJ2-1, with 7 bases identical to TRBD1. With V trimmed by 1 base and J by 8 bases, 5 bases remained unmatched. The CDR3 is 14 amino acids. Looked up from germline, CDR1 is SGHTA and CDR2 is FQGTGA. CDR3 coding DNA: TGTGCCAGCAGCTTAAGGGACAGTTCCGATGAGCAGTTCTTC. Translation: CASSLRDSSDEQFF.